The 22 T cell receptor beta chains given below trace back to one sample, sequenced in a study of T cells in Graves' hyperthyroidism and ophthalmopathy. TCR beta CDR3 regions were amplified from RNA. The HTBI primer set was used in a first-round RT-PCR of the TCR CDR3. In TCRdb, the multiplex PCR reads were re-called with MiXCR into one record per CDR3 protein. The repertoire consists of around 440,000 distinct CDR3 sequences, with about a sixth occurring once and the leading ten covering approximately 7.5%. Source material: blood. These receptors came from a woman between 18 and 29 years old with Graves' hyperthyroidism.

This clonotype was observed at least ten times. The chain carries TRBV28 and TRBJ2-7, with D perhaps matching TRBD2 (6 bases). The germline V and J ends were trimmed by 2 bases and 5 bases, with 7 bases remaining between them. Germline CDR1 and CDR2: MDHEN and SYDVKM. This CDR3 has 12 amino acids. CDR3 amino acids: CASSLGGNEQYF. DNA for the CDR3: TGTGCCAGCAGTTTAGGAGGGAACGAGCAGTACTTC.

This clonotype has at least ten counts. This chain connects TRBV20-1 to TRBJ2-7; 11 bases agree with TRBD1. Germline V gene lookup returns CDR1 DFQATT and CDR2 SNEGSKA (reference sequence). CDR3 size: 14 residues. V shed 3 bases, J shed 5 bases, and the junction held 6 bases outside the gene matches. CDR3: CSARGDRGSHEQYF. The CDR3 region has the DNA TGCAGTGCTAGGGGGGACAGGGGGTCCCACGAGCAGTACTTC.

This clonotype was counted at least ten times. The chain is built from TRBV7-9 and TRBJ1-4; tentative D call: TRBD1 (6 bases). The CDR3 spans 16 residues. V lost 5 bases to trimming and J lost 0 bases, with 13 bases between them. Germline-derived CDR1 and CDR2 are SEHNR and FQNEAQ (reference sequence). The CDR3 here is CASSPGQSSTNEKLFF. In DNA, the CDR3 is TGTGCCAGCAGCCCGGGACAATCCTCAACTAATGAAAAACTGTTTTTT.

On this clonotype itself: A read error is possible here, since a much larger clone lies one base away. The chain uses TRBV28 and TRBJ2-3; possible D gene TRBD1, 6 bases. This CDR3 has 14 residues. Germline V gene lookup returns CDR1 MDHEN and CDR2 SYDVKM. The CDR3 is CASSWADSTGTQYF. CDR3 DNA sequence: TGTGCCAGCAGTTGGGCGGACAGCACAGGTACGCAGTATTTT.

The J gene is TRBJ2-3, the V gene TRBV6-6; D is perhaps TRBD1 (6 bases). Germline CDR1 MNHNY, CDR2 SVGAGI (reference sequence). The CDR3 sequence is 14 residues long. With 0 bases removed from V and 6 bases from J, the gap between germline ends came to 10 bases. The CDR3 bases are TGTGCCAGCAGTTACTCCGGGGACACGGATACGCAGTATTTT. This gives the protein CASSYSGDTDTQYF.

This clonotype was observed many times. The chain carries TRBV6-1 and TRBJ2-3; D not certain. V was clipped by 6 bases and J by 1 base, with 17 bases between them. Looked up from germline, CDR1 is MNHNS and CDR2 is SASEGT. The CDR3 is 16 amino acids. CDR3 region: CASRSRPGFGTDTQYF. The CDR3 DNA is TGTGCCAGCAGAAGTCGCCCGGGCTTCGGCACAGATACGCAGTATTTT.

This clonotype was found many times. This rearrangement joins TRBV2 to TRBJ1-4; TRBD1 is a possible D gene (5 bases). This CDR3 is built from 13 residues. Germline V gene data show CDR1 as SNHLY and CDR2 as FYNNEI. V was clipped by 3 bases and J by 10 bases, with 12 bases between them. The CDR3 DNA reads as TGTGCCAGCAGTGATTTAGGGGCAGGAAAACTGTTTTTT. Residues: CASSDLGAGKLFF.

This clonotype has ten or more counts. This chain joins TRBV6-1 and TRBJ1-3; D not certain. CDR3 length: 15 residues. V shed 4 bases and J shed 4 bases, with 14 bases lying between them. CDR1 and CDR2 (germline): MNHNS, SASEGT. CDR3 sequence reads: CASSADGGGGNTIYF. In nucleotides, the CDR3 is TGTGCCAGCAGTGCGGACGGCGGCGGAGGAAACACCATATATTTT.

This clonotype was found many times. The chain is built from TRBV20-1 and TRBJ2-3; the match to TRBD2 covers 10 bases. CDR3 length: 16 amino acids. The junction had 11 bases not matched to a gene; V was cut back by 3 bases and J by 5 bases. Germline V gives CDR1 DFQATT, CDR2 SNEGSKA (reference sequence). The CDR3 DNA is TGCAGTGCTAGGTTGGGGCTAGCGGGGGTGGTAGATACGCAGTATTTT. Protein product: CSARLGLAGVVDTQYF.

V gene TRBV3-1 combines with J gene TRBJ1-3; D is unclear. Trimming cost V 1 base and J 2 bases, with 9 bases left between them. Per germline, CDR1 LGHDT and CDR2 YNNKEL (reference sequence). The CDR3 sequence is 15 residues long. The CDR3 region is CASSQARAAGNTIYF. CDR3 bases: TGTGCCAGCAGCCAAGCGAGGGCGGCTGGAAACACCATATATTTT.

Remarks on this clonotype: This sequence may be a read error, since a much larger clone differs from it by one base. This CDR3 reads CATSREAGQANGQFF. The CDR3 bases are TGTGCCACCAGCAGAGAGGCGGGACAGGCCAATGGGCAGTTCTTC. This chain joins TRBV15 and TRBJ2-1; TRBD1 matches 8 bases. Germline V lookup: CDR1 LNHNV, CDR2 YYDKDF (reference sequence). The CDR3 runs 15 residues.

This clonotype was seen a few times. The rearrangement uses TRBV7-9 and TRBJ1-4; 10 bases align to TRBD1. From germline, CDR1 is SEHNR and CDR2 FQNEAQ (reference sequence). The J segment lost 8 bases and the V segment lost 1 base, leaving 10 bases of the junction unmatched. This CDR3 region has 17 residues. The CDR3 DNA reads TGTGCCAGCAGCTTAGTTCCCTTGGGGACAGGGGTAGAAAAACTGTTTTTT. It translates to CASSLVPLGTGVEKLFF.

This clonotype came up a few times. This rearrangement joins TRBV20-1 to TRBJ2-6; no clear D. V shed 6 bases and J shed 0 bases, with 6 bases lying between them. Germline V gene lookup returns CDR1 DFQATT and CDR2 SNEGSKA (reference sequence). The CDR3 is 13 amino acids. This CDR3 is CSASASGANVLTF. As DNA, the CDR3 is TGCAGTGCCTCCGCCTCTGGGGCCAACGTCCTGACTTTC.

This clonotype was seen repeatedly, ten times or more. The chain employs TRBV20-1 and TRBJ2-4; 12 nucleotides agree with TRBD2. This CDR3 spans 16 amino acids. Losses at the gene ends were 3 bases for V and 6 bases for J; bases not matched to a gene: 9. Germline-derived CDR1 and CDR2 are DFQATT and SNEGSKA (reference sequence). In nucleotides, the CDR3 is TGCAGTGCTAGCCGGACTAGCGGGGCCCAGGGAAACATTCAGTACTTC. This gives the protein CSASRTSGAQGNIQYF.

The chain couples TRBV5-6 to TRBJ2-1; D call uncertain. The germline gives CDR1 SGHDT, CDR2 YYEEEE. V shed 4 bases and J shed 3 bases, with 20 bases lying between them. CDR3 length equals 17 residues. The CDR3 spells CASSPTSWGLHYNEQFF. CDR3 DNA: TGTGCCAGCAGCCCCACGTCGTGGGGTCTCCACTACAATGAGCAGTTCTTC.

The table lists this clonotype with many counts. This chain's CDR3 is CASRPLPLGTGANVLTF. The CDR3 region has the DNA TGTGCCAGCAGGCCTCTCCCCCTGGGAACTGGGGCCAACGTCCTGACTTTC. V gene TRBV6-1 combines with J gene TRBJ2-6, with D unclear. This CDR3 comprises 17 residues. Germline CDR1 MNHNS, CDR2 SASEGT. The V and J ends lost 6 bases and 2 bases respectively, with 17 bases between them.

This clonotype was recorded many times. This rearrangement joins TRBV11-3 to TRBJ2-3; 14 nucleotides line up with TRBD2. V lost 5 bases, J lost 3 bases, and 7 bases stayed unmatched. Per germline, CDR1 SGHNT and CDR2 YENEEA. This CDR3 has 17 residues. The DNA for the CDR3 is TGTGCCAGCAGCGGAGGGACTAGCGGGAGTGGGACAGATACGCAGTATTTT. It is translated as CASSGGTSGSGTDTQYF. Complete variable domain (other parts from reference TRBV11-3 and TRBJ2-3): EAGVVQSPRYKIIEKKQPVAFWCNPISGHNTLYWYLQNLGQGPELLIRYENEEAVDDSQLPKDRFSAERLKGVDSTLKIQPAELGDSAVYLCASSGGTSGSGTDTQYFGPGTRLTVL.

In its sample, this clonotype was seen many times. The V call is TRBV4-1, the J call TRBJ2-7, with D possibly TRBD1 on 5 matching bases. CDR1 MGHRA and CDR2 YSYEKL come from the germline V gene. Trimming removed 4 bases from V and 6 bases from J, with 13 bases in between. The CDR3 is made up of 13 amino acids. As DNA, the CDR3 is TGCGCCAGCAGCCGAGGAGAGACAGCCGAGCAGTACTTC. Its protein product is CASSRGETAEQYF.

A remark on this clonotype: This could be a read error, since a much larger clone is one nucleotide away. This chain uses TRBV2 with TRBJ2-1; 7 nucleotides line up with TRBD2. The CDR3 is 15 amino acids. Looked up from germline, CDR1 is SNHLY and CDR2 is FYNNEI. CDR3 in DNA: TGTGCCAGCAGTCGTGACTGGGGAGGGTACAATGAGCAGCTCTTC. This encodes CASSRDWGGYNEQLF.

This clonotype was counted only a few times. The rearrangement joins TRBV11-3 to TRBJ1-6; weak D call: TRBD1 (5 bases). The length of the CDR3 is 15 residues. The germline gives CDR1 SGHNT, CDR2 YENEEA. Trimming cost V 4 bases and J 4 bases, with 11 bases left between them. CDR3 sequence reads: CASSSGDGYNSPLHF. CDR3 bases: TGTGCCAGCAGCTCGGGGGACGGTTATAATTCACCCCTCCACTTT.

The rearrangement links TRBV5-1 to TRBJ1-2, with 11 nucleotides matching TRBD1. This CDR3 has 14 residues. Unmatched junction bases numbered 6, after V lost 6 bases and J lost 5 bases. Germline V gene lookup returns CDR1 SGHRS and CDR2 YFSETQ. Here the CDR3 DNA reads TGCGCCAGCACCAAAGGACAGGGGGCATATGGCTACACCTTC. Residues: CASTKGQGAYGYTF.

This clonotype was counted ten times or more. V usage is TRBV5-4 and J usage is TRBJ2-3; TRBD2 matches 12 bases. The CDR3 consists of 16 residues. The V segment lost 4 bases and the J segment 5 bases; nucleotides outside the gene matches: 8. Germline values: CDR1 SGHNT, CDR2 YYREEE (reference sequence). In DNA form, the CDR3 reads TGTGCCAGCAGCCCAAGAGGACTAGCGGGATTAGATACGCAGTATTTT. As protein: CASSPRGLAGLDTQYF.